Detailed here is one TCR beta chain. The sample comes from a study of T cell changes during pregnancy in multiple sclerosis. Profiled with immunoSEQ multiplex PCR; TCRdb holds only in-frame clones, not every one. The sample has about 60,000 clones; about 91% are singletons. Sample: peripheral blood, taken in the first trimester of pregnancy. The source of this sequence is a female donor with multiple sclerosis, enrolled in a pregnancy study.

CDR3 residues: CASSVLLLAGVGDTQYF. CDR3 nucleotide sequence: TGTGCCAGCAGCGTCCTCTTACTAGCGGGGGTAGGGGATACGCAGTATTTT. This chain links TRBV9 with TRBJ2-3; 11 nucleotides agree with TRBD2. This CDR3 region has 17 residues. J gave up 6 bases and V 2 bases, and 11 bases lay outside the gene matches. Per germline, CDR1 SGDLS and CDR2 YYNGEE.